This T cell receptor (beta chain) was found in a study of a mutant IDH1 vaccine in newly diagnosed glioma. Overall study context: Before enrollment, the patients had been treated with radiotherapy alone, temozolomide alone, or both together. Most of them had received both.

Points on this clone: The target antigen is unknown.

Time point indicated: week 35, safety follow-up. The study gave 300 ug of mutant IDH1 20-mer peptide per vaccine dose, with topical imiquimod. CDR1 SNHLY and CDR2 FYNNEI come from the germline V gene. V was pared by 0 bases and J by 0 bases, with 20 bases between. The CDR3 is 19 residues long. Assay: immunoSEQ multiplex PCR; the TCRdb copy retains only in-frame clones and omits some. The sample contains about 32,000 clones, 80% to 85% of which appear only once. The source was PBMCs, collected from a glioma patient whose treatment included an IDH1 peptide vaccine. V gene TRBV2 combines with J gene TRBJ1-1; D is perhaps TRBD1 (5 bases). The sequence was collected from a woman aged 18-29 years with glioma. The CDR3 DNA reads as TGTGCCAGCAGTGAAGCGCTTCAGGGTCTAATGGACATGAACACTGAAGCTTTCTTT. Its translation: CASSEALQGLMDMNTEAFF.